The rows below give T cell receptor beta chains drawn from one sample of a study of type 1 regulatory T cells. Using its own MiXCR run on the reads, TCRdb lists one record per CDR3 protein. The repertoire holds over 55,000 distinct CDR3 sequences, around 49% seen once, with roughly 2.2% in the top ten. The antigens of these receptors remain unknown. Material: cultured non-Tr1 T cells, either the whole culture or a sorted T cell fraction (not recorded which). The receptors were sampled from a human donor in good health. The CDR3 runs from the conserved cysteine through the conserved F or W. The D gene is left open where the match is weak. Only some rows state a clone size, as once, few, many or a class for expanded clones.

size	V	J	D	CDR3	DNA
-	TRBV11-3	TRBJ2-3	-	CASSLHSGSTDTQYF	TGTGCCAGCAGCTTACATTCAGGGTCCACAGATACGCAGTATTTT
-	TRBV3-1	TRBJ2-2	-	CASSHNRLPELFF	TGTGCCAGCAGCCATAACCGACTACCGGAGCTGTTTTTT
few	TRBV29-1	TRBJ1-1	TRBD1	CSVVRTGNTEAFF	TGCAGCGTTGTCCGGACAGGGAACACTGAAGCTTTCTTT
-	TRBV5-1	TRBJ2-1	TRBD1	CASSLRQGFPEQFF	TGCGCCAGCAGCCTCAGACAGGGATTCCCTGAGCAGTTCTTC
few	TRBV18	TRBJ1-2	-	CASSPSGGEYGYTF	TGTGCCAGCTCACCGAGCGGAGGGGAGTATGGCTACACCTTC
-	TRBV6-1	TRBJ2-4	-	CASSEEAKNIQYF	TGTGCCAGCAGTGAAGAAGCCAAAAACATTCAGTACTTC
-	TRBV3-1	TRBJ2-3	TRBD1	CASSPGQGSDTQYF	TGTGCCAGCAGCCCAGGACAGGGTTCAGATACGCAGTATTTT
-	TRBV19	TRBJ2-5	TRBD2	CASSMASGPQETQYF	TGTGCCAGTAGTATGGCTAGCGGCCCTCAAGAGACCCAGTACTTC
-	TRBV20-1	TRBJ2-7	TRBD1	CSASRTGLYEQYF	TGCAGTGCTAGCAGGACAGGGCTGTACGAGCAGTACTTC
-	TRBV28	TRBJ1-2	TRBD1	CASRDDRGGYGYTF	TGTGCCAGCAGAGACGACAGGGGAGGGTATGGCTACACCTTC
-	TRBV5-4	TRBJ2-7	TRBD2	CASSFFGGGREQYF	TGTGCCAGCAGCTTTTTCGGCGGGGGACGTGAGCAGTACTTC
few	TRBV12-3/TRBV12-4	TRBJ2-2	-	CASSAFLLVFF	TGTGCCAGCAGCGCCTTTTTATTAGTGTTTTTT
-	TRBV2	TRBJ1-2	TRBD1	CASSERGDRPYGYTF	TGTGCCAGCAGTGAAAGGGGGGACAGACCCTATGGCTACACCTTC
once	TRBV7-9	TRBJ1-2	-	CASSFRDLGHGYTF	TGTGCCAGCAGCTTTAGGGACTTGGGTCATGGCTACACCTTC
-	TRBV27	TRBJ1-2	-	CASSLSGRSMGYTF	TGTGCCAGCAGTTTGTCCGGGAGATCTATGGGCTACACCTTC
-	TRBV5-1	TRBJ2-5	TRBD2	CASSARLAEETQYF	TGCGCCAGCAGCGCCAGACTAGCCGAAGAGACCCAGTACTTC
-	TRBV4-1	TRBJ1-4	TRBD1	CASRSGTGRGNEKLFF	TGCGCCAGCAGGTCCGGGACAGGCAGGGGTAATGAAAAACTGTTTTTT
many	TRBV12-3/TRBV12-4	TRBJ2-3	TRBD2	CASSFLSGGSADTQYF	TGTGCCAGCAGTTTCCTTAGCGGGGGGTCTGCAGATACGCAGTATTTT
few	TRBV15	TRBJ2-2	-	CATSRGNTGELFF	TGTGCCACCAGCAGAGGGAACACCGGGGAGCTGTTTTTT
-	TRBV19	TRBJ2-4	-	CASSPRDTGGIQYF	TGTGCCAGTAGTCCGCGGGACACGGGAGGTATTCAGTACTTC
few	TRBV6-6	TRBJ1-5	-	CASKGRASNQPQHF	TGTGCCAGCAAGGGACGGGCAAGCAATCAGCCCCAGCATTTT
few	TRBV20-1	TRBJ2-3	TRBD2	CSASLPGGGMDTQYF	TGCAGTGCTAGTCTTCCCGGGGGGGGTATGGATACGCAGTATTTT